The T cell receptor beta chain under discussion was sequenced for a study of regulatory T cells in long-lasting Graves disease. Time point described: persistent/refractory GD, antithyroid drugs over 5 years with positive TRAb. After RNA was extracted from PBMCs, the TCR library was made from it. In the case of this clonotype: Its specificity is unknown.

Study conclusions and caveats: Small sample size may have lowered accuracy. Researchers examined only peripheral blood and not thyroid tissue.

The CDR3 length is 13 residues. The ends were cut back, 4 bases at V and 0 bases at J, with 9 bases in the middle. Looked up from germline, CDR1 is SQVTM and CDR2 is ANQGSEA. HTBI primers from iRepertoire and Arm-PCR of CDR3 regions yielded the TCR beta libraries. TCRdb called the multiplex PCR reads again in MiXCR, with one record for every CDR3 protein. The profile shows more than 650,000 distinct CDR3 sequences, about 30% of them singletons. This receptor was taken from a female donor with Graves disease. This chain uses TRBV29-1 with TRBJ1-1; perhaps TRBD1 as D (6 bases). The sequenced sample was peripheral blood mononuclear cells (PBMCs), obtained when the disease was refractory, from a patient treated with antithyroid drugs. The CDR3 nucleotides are TGCAGCGTTGCTCCAGGGGTGAACACTGAAGCTTTCTTT. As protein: CSVAPGVNTEAFF.